The clone carrying this TCR beta chain occurred many times. What it recognizes is unknown. The source of the sample is a study of CD8 T cells in ankylosing spondylitis. General study findings and limits: Significant enrichment of disease-linked clones was reported in matched ankylosing spondylitis synovial fluid. Peripheral blood samples showed relatively rare disease-linked clones, and these clones were CD8+. What appeared characteristic of ankylosing spondylitis blood was a TCR beta motif of 7 or 8 highly homologous variants.

Making use of molecular barcodes, quantitative 5'-RACE generated TCR beta libraries. Each CDR3 protein gets one entry after TCRdb re-called the 5' RACE reads with MiXCR. Of 350,000 or so distinct CDR3 sequences in the sample, about 15% are singletons; the top ten hold about 1%. Germline CDR1 reads SQVTM; CDR2 reads ANQGSEA. CDR3 length: 12 residues. Germline trimming cut 7 bases from V and 8 bases from J; bases unmatched to any gene: 7. The sequenced sample consisted of blood, either unsorted or a sorted T cell fraction (not recorded which). The rearrangement joins TRBV29-1 to TRBJ1-4; 7 nucleotides align to TRBD1. The sequence derives from a male donor with ankylosing spondylitis or in good health (not recorded which). The CDR3 sequence: CSGGTEGEKLFF. DNA for the CDR3: TGCAGCGGTGGGACAGAAGGAGAAAAACTGTTTTTT. Full variable domain (rest looked up from reference TRBV29-1 and TRBJ1-4): SAVISQKPSRDICQRGTSLTIQCQVDSQVTMMFWYRQQPGQSLTLIATANQGSEATYESGFVIDKFPISRPNLTFSTLTVSNMSPEDSSIYLCSGGTEGEKLFFGSGTQLSVL.